This is a list of T cell receptor beta chains from one sample in a study of T cell responses to AZD1222 COVID-19 vaccine. Only in-frame clones appear in the TCRdb table, and some are missing; sequencing was by immunoSEQ multiplex PCR. Of 80,000 to 90,000 clones in the sample, around 92% were seen once. The sample consisted of peripheral blood, taken on day 0 of AZD1222 vaccination. Receptors were obtained from an adult in good health. CDR3s include the opening cysteine and the closing phenylalanine or tryptophan. The D gene is left open where the match is weak.

v_call	j_call	d_call	cdr3_aa	cdr3_nt
TRBV7-2	TRBJ1-3	.	CASSFSGNTIYF	TGTGCCAGCAGCTTCTCTGGAAACACCATATATTTT
TRBV5-1	TRBJ2-2	TRBD2	CASSGGLAGDGELFF	TGCGCCAGCAGCGGGGGACTAGCGGGAGACGGGGAGCTGTTTTTT
TRBV28	TRBJ1-4	.	CASSSRLWGNEKLFF	TGTGCCAGCAGTTCCAGACTCTGGGGGAATGAAAAACTGTTTTTT
TRBV21-1	TRBJ2-1	.	CASSKTRWGEQFF	TGTGCCAGCAGCAAGACTAGATGGGGTGAGCAGTTCTTC
TRBV7-6	TRBJ1-5	.	CASSLEAAHSNQPQHF	TGTGCCAGCAGCTTAGAGGCAGCACATAGCAATCAGCCCCAGCATTTT
TRBV27	TRBJ2-1	.	CASSLSGSYNEQFF	TGTGCCAGCAGTTTATCAGGGTCCTACAATGAGCAGTTCTTC
TRBV27	TRBJ1-4	.	CASSFSAIATNEKLFF	TGTGCCAGCAGTTTTTCGGCGATTGCAACTAATGAAAAACTGTTTTTT
TRBV7-3	TRBJ2-2	.	CASSLGPAANTGELFF	TGTGCCAGCAGCTTAGGTCCAGCGGCGAACACCGGGGAGCTGTTTTTT
TRBV28	TRBJ1-2	TRBD1	CASSLRGTGGIRGYTF	TGTGCCAGCAGTTTGAGAGGAACAGGGGGCATTCGTGGCTACACCTTC
TRBV3-1/TRBV3-2	TRBJ2-1	TRBD2	CASSQMTSGKGDEQFF	TGTGCCAGCAGCCAAATGACTAGCGGGAAGGGGGATGAGCAGTTCTTC
TRBV5-1	TRBJ1-5	.	CASSEQGLGQPQHF	TGCGCCAGCAGCGAACAGGGTCTGGGTCAGCCCCAGCATTTT
TRBV9	TRBJ2-1	.	CASSVGGDAYNEQFF	TGTGCCAGCAGCGTAGGCGGGGATGCCTACAATGAGCAGTTCTTC
TRBV7-6	TRBJ1-5	.	CASSLVGGKSNQPQHF	TGTGCCAGCAGCTTAGTTGGCGGAAAGAGCAATCAGCCCCAGCATTTT
TRBV29-1	TRBJ1-2	.	CSVERSRPYGYTF	TGCAGCGTTGAAAGGTCACGGCCCTATGGCTACACCTTC
TRBV3-1/TRBV3-2	TRBJ2-7	.	CASSLSYEQYF	TGTGCCAGCAGCCTCTCCTACGAGCAGTACTTC
TRBV28	TRBJ2-7	.	CASSPTVVLRYEQYF	TGTGCCAGCAGTCCTACGGTTGTGTTAAGATACGAGCAGTACTTC